The 6 T cell receptor beta chains reported below all come from one sample, sequenced in a study of cytomegalovirus exposure and HLA in healthy donors. Primers included in the PCR were 60 Vbeta and 13 Jbeta primers. Method: immunoSEQ multiplex PCR; TCRdb's copy keeps in-frame clones and lacks some. In the table there are about 120,000 clones, approximately 65% of which are singletons. Sequences were obtained from PBMCs. Receptors were obtained from a man in his late teens or twenties in good health and CMV-seronegative.

A few counts support this clone. The genes are TRBV7-2 and TRBJ1-2, with TRBD1 identical over 8 bases. Germline V gives CDR1 SGHTA, CDR2 FQGNSA. Unmatched junction bases numbered 4, after V lost 5 bases and J lost 5 bases. The CDR3 consists of 13 residues. As DNA, the CDR3 is TGTGCCAGCAGCCTGGACAGGGAATATGGCTACACCTTC. Translating gives CASSLDREYGYTF.

This chain connects TRBV14 to TRBJ2-3; D is undetermined. The germline V gene encodes CDR1 SGHDN and CDR2 FVKESK. Trimming took off 2 bases at V and 5 bases at J, with 8 bases between the two ends. There are 13 residues in the CDR3. CDR3 residues: CASSQRVRDTQYF. CDR3 DNA: TGTGCCAGCAGCCAACGTGTTCGAGATACGCAGTATTTT.

CDR3: CASSLAQGRGETQYF. The CDR3 DNA follows: TGTGCCAGCAGCTTAGCGCAAGGCAGGGGCGAGACCCAGTACTTC. The chain employs TRBV7-8 and TRBJ2-5; tentative D call: TRBD1 (6 bases). The germline CDR1 and CDR2 sequences are SGHVS and FQNEAQ. The CDR3 covers 15 residues. Trimming pared 0 bases from V and 5 bases from J, leaving 13 bases between.

The rearrangement links TRBV10-3 to TRBJ2-7, with a tentative D call TRBD1 (5 bases). Trimming took off 7 bases at V and 4 bases at J, with 14 bases between the two ends. The V gene's germline CDR1 is ENHRY and CDR2 SYGVKD. The CDR3 is made up of 13 amino acids. CDR3 residues: CAITRQIGYEQYF. Here the CDR3 DNA reads TGTGCCATCACCCGACAGATAGGTTACGAGCAGTACTTC.

The chain combines TRBV18 with TRBJ2-3, with TRBD2 identical over 7 bases. CDR1 and CDR2 (germline): KGHSH, LQKENI. The V gene end was trimmed by 2 bases and the J gene end by 3 bases; junction bases not matched to a gene: 2. CDR3 length: 14 amino acids. CDR3 in amino acids: CASSPWGGTDTQYF. The DNA for the CDR3 is TGTGCCAGCTCACCATGGGGGGGGACAGATACGCAGTATTTT.

The J gene is TRBJ2-3, the V gene TRBV6-5; the D gene is possibly TRBD2 (7 bases). The germline gives CDR1 MNHEY, CDR2 SVGAGI. The V end lost 4 bases, the J end lost 5 bases, and 19 bases lay between the germline ends. The CDR3 totals 16 residues. CDR3 residues: CASSSPGRGGGDTQYF. CDR3 sequence (DNA): TGTGCCAGCAGTTCCCCAGGGCGGGGAGGGGGAGATACGCAGTATTTT.